This entry lists 23 T cell receptor beta chains sequenced from one sample in a study of brain T cells in children with intractable seizures. Here immunoSEQ multiplex PCR was the method, and the copy in TCRdb shows in-frame clones only, minus some. Of hundreds of thousands of clones in the sample, 93% were seen once. This sample's time point: blood from clinic visit 5 months post-surgery; TSC patient then seizure free. The sequenced sample was peripheral blood, obtained less than 6 months after surgery. These receptors were obtained from a boy younger than two with tuberous sclerosis and intractable seizures.

This sequence joins TRBV27 and TRBJ2-7, with 8 bases lining up with TRBD2. CDR1 and CDR2 (germline): MNHEY, SMNVEV (reference sequence). The CDR3 is made up of 16 amino acids. V shed 6 bases, J shed 4 bases, and the junction held 14 bases outside the gene matches. This chain's CDR3 is CASSISGVAGLYEQYF. The DNA of the CDR3 is TGTGCCAGCAGCATCTCGGGAGTAGCGGGACTATACGAGCAGTACTTC.

The V and J genes are TRBV6-2 or TRBV6-3 and TRBJ1-1, with a tentative D call TRBD1 (5 bases). The CDR3 has 15 amino acids. CDR1 is MNHEY, CDR2 SVGEGT, per germline. Trimming shortened V by 0 bases and J by 11 bases, and 19 bases separated the two germline ends. The CDR3 DNA reads TGTGCCAGCAGTTACTCCAGCCGGCGATCTCACAGGGCTTTCTTT. Protein: CASSYSSRRSHRAFF.

The rearrangement joins TRBV9 to TRBJ2-3, with D perhaps matching TRBD1 (5 bases). The CDR3 spans 13 residues. Between the trimmed V and J ends, which lost 4 bases and 11 bases, there was a span of 17 bases. Germline lookup yields CDR1 SGDLS and CDR2 YYNGEE. The CDR3 DNA is TGTGCCAGCAGCCCCCGGGCTCAGGGTCGGCAGTATTTT. The encoded protein is CASSPRAQGRQYF.

A word on this clone: The same CDR3 also results from other DNA sequences found in this sample. The chain employs TRBV9 and TRBJ2-5; D is undetermined. The germline V and J ends were trimmed by 2 bases and 1 base, with 6 bases remaining between them. This CDR3 region has 13 residues. Per germline, CDR1 SGDLS and CDR2 YYNGEE. The chain's CDR3 is CASSVSPQETQYF. DNA of the CDR3: TGTGCCAGCAGCGTGAGCCCCCAAGAGACCCAGTACTTC.

The V and J genes are TRBV3-1 (or the pseudogene TRBV3-2) and TRBJ2-3; 7 bases are a match to TRBD2. The CDR3 runs 15 residues. With 1 base clipped from V and 3 bases from J, the junction kept 4 bases outside the gene matches. Germline assignment: CDR1 LGHDT and CDR2 YNNKEL (reference sequence). The CDR3 loop reads CASSQGVGGTDTQYF. CDR3 coding DNA: TGTGCCAGCAGCCAAGGGGTCGGGGGGACAGATACGCAGTATTTT.

The gene calls are TRBV19 and TRBJ1-2; TRBD1 agrees at 7 bases. From germline, CDR1 is LNHDA and CDR2 SQIVND (reference sequence). V was pared by 10 bases and J by 4 bases, with 9 bases of the junction left unmatched. The CDR3 spans 13 residues. The CDR3 region is CATGATGIYGYTF. CDR3 coding DNA: TGTGCCACGGGGGCGACAGGGATCTATGGCTACACCTTC.

This clone was picked up one time. Other DNA sequences in this specimen translate into the identical CDR3. The CDR3 is CASSLDRGYEQYF. CDR3 coding DNA: TGTGCCAGCAGCCTGGACAGGGGCTACGAGCAGTACTTC. This rearrangement joins TRBV7-9 to TRBJ2-7, with 9 nucleotides matching TRBD1. V dropped 5 bases and J dropped 3; count of bases not matched to a gene: 2. CDR1 and CDR2 (germline): SEHNR, FQNEAQ (reference sequence). The CDR3 covers 13 residues.

This rearrangement joins TRBV13 to TRBJ2-3; 8 bases map to TRBD2. The CDR3 loop spans 16 amino acids. Per germline, CDR1 PRHDT and CDR2 FYEKMQ (reference sequence). Unmatched junction bases numbered 13, after V lost 2 bases and J lost 9 bases. This chain's CDR3 is CASSLLAGGLYRTQYF. The DNA of the CDR3 is TGTGCCAGCAGCTTACTTGCGGGGGGCCTCTATAGGACGCAGTATTTT.

The rearrangement links TRBV12-3 or TRBV12-4 to TRBJ2-7; D unresolved. V was trimmed by 5 bases and J by 6 bases, leaving 14 bases between them. The CDR3 is 13 amino acids. The chain's CDR3 is CASSLDLRLEQYF. CDR3 bases: TGTGCCAGCAGTCTGGACCTTAGGCTCGAGCAGTACTTC.

The CDR3 protein is CATQGAPHTQYF. The CDR3 DNA reads TGTGCCACTCAAGGGGCCCCCCATACGCAGTATTTT. The chain joins TRBV6-5 to TRBJ2-3, with D perhaps TRBD1 (5 bases). Germline-derived CDR1 and CDR2 are MNHEY and SVGAGI. The CDR3 has 12 residues. Trimming shortened V by 10 bases and J by 7 bases, and 15 bases separated the two germline ends.

This clone was counted a single time. This chain joins TRBV11-2 and TRBJ2-2, with a possible D match to TRBD1 (6 bases). The V end was cut by 5 bases, the J end by 4 bases, with 17 bases between. Germline V lookup: CDR1 SGHAT, CDR2 FQNNGV. This CDR3 has 16 amino acids. This CDR3 is CASSTRQVGSTGELFF. CDR3 DNA sequence: TGTGCCAGCAGCACCCGACAGGTTGGGAGCACCGGGGAGCTGTTTTTT.

The V gene is TRBV30, the J gene TRBJ1-2, with D unresolved. Germline loops: CDR1 GTSNPN, CDR2 SVGIG (reference sequence). This CDR3 spans 13 amino acids. Trimming took 2 bases from V and 4 from J, leaving 11 bases between them. CDR3 coding DNA: TGTGCCTGGAGTTTGAGTCGGTCCTATGGCTACACCTTC. Translated, it gives CAWSLSRSYGYTF.

Only one count was recorded for this clone. The V gene is TRBV12-3 or TRBV12-4, the J gene TRBJ1-2; D gene unclear. V was clipped by 2 bases and J by 4 bases, with 5 bases between them. The CDR3 consists of 12 residues. CDR3 amino acids: CASSLRIYGYTF. CDR3 bases: TGTGCCAGCAGTTTAAGGATCTATGGCTACACCTTC.

The table lists this clone with a count of one. This chain joins TRBV11-2 and TRBJ2-5, with D perhaps matching TRBD2 (6 bases). Trimming took off 1 base at V and 5 bases at J, with 11 bases between the two ends. Looked up from germline, CDR1 is SGHAT and CDR2 is FQNNGV. This CDR3 contains 14 residues. The CDR3 DNA is TGTGCCAGCAGCTTAGGAGGTGGGGGGGAGACCCAGTACTTC. This gives the protein CASSLGGGGETQYF. The variable domain in full, completed from reference TRBV11-2 and TRBJ2-5, reads EAGVAQSPRYKIIEKRQSVAFWCNPISGHATLYWYQQILGQGPKLLIQFQNNGVVDDSQLPKDRFSAERLKGVDSTLKIQPAKLEDSAVYLCASSLGGGGETQYFGPGTRLLVL.

In nucleotides, the CDR3 is TGCGCCAGCAGCTCCGGACAGACAGATAATTCACCCCTCCACTTT. It encodes CASSSGQTDNSPLHF. The rearrangement joins TRBV5-1 to TRBJ1-6; possible D gene TRBD1, 6 bases. The ends were cut back, 3 bases at V and 5 bases at J, with 12 bases in the middle. The CDR3 covers 15 residues. Germline CDR1 SGHRS, CDR2 YFSETQ.

The chain links TRBV28 to TRBJ1-2; tentatively, D is TRBD1 (5 bases). The V and J ends lost 1 base and 5 bases respectively, with 20 bases between them. This CDR3 comprises 17 residues. The germline V gene encodes CDR1 MDHEN and CDR2 SYDVKM. Here the CDR3 reads CASSLSPDRTHIYGYTF. The CDR3 coding sequence is TGTGCCAGCAGTTTATCCCCCGACAGAACCCATATATATGGCTACACCTTC.

The rearrangement joins TRBV3-1 (or the pseudogene TRBV3-2) to TRBJ1-1, with TRBD1 identical over 7 bases. Germline V gene sequence: CDR1 LGHDT, CDR2 YNNKEL (reference sequence). This CDR3 contains 13 residues. Trimming removed 5 bases from V and 0 bases from J; junction bases left unmatched: 0. CDR3 DNA: TGTGCCAGCAGCGACAGGGTGAACACTGAAGCTTTCTTT. Its translation: CASSDRVNTEAFF.

The chain employs TRBV19 and TRBJ2-3, with 13 bases that match TRBD2. CDR1 LNHDA and CDR2 SQIVND come from the germline V gene (reference sequence). Trimming cost V 10 bases and J 5 bases; bases outside gene matches: 12. CDR3 length: 16 amino acids. The CDR3 here is CATSLRLAGGKDTQYF. The CDR3 coding sequence is TGTGCCACCTCCCTAAGACTAGCGGGAGGTAAAGATACGCAGTATTTT.

To note about this clone: Other DNA sequences in the same sample also yield this CDR3. The chain carries TRBV4-1 and TRBJ2-2, with 10 nucleotides matching TRBD2. Germline CDR1 MGHRA, CDR2 YSYEKL. CDR3 length: 18 residues. The J segment lost 7 bases and the V segment lost 0 bases, leaving 11 bases of the junction unmatched. For the CDR3, the DNA is TGCGCCAGCAGCCAAGAACGGAGCGGGGGGGCCGGTGGCGGGGAGCTGTTTTTT. Residues: CASSQERSGGAGGGELFF.

The chain is built from TRBV13 and TRBJ1-1; D is uncertain. The CDR3 extends over 17 amino acids. V was pared by 2 bases and J by 4 bases, with 20 bases between. Germline-derived CDR1 and CDR2 are PRHDT and FYEKMQ (reference sequence). CDR3 amino acids: CASSLLSLFSSATEAFF. CDR3 bases: TGTGCCAGCAGCTTACTGTCATTATTTTCTTCTGCCACTGAAGCTTTCTTT.

This chain connects TRBV27 to TRBJ2-1; TRBD2 is a possible D gene (6 bases). The CDR3 has 14 amino acids. Per germline, CDR1 MNHEY and CDR2 SMNVEV (reference sequence). The V end was cut by 7 bases, the J end by 6 bases, with 16 bases between. CDR3 nucleotide sequence: TGTGCCAGCACCATAGTCGGGAGCCCCAATGAGCAGTTCTTC. It codes for CASTIVGSPNEQFF.

The J gene is TRBJ2-7, the V gene TRBV7-3, with a tentative D call TRBD2 (6 bases). The V gene lost 0 bases and the J gene lost 3 bases, with 12 bases spanning the gap. The CDR3 runs 15 residues. Per germline, CDR1 SGHTA and CDR2 FQGTGA. The CDR3 sequence is CASSLTPGDFYEQYF. The CDR3 DNA follows: TGTGCCAGCAGCTTAACGCCCGGGGACTTCTACGAGCAGTACTTC.

The chain employs TRBV18 and TRBJ2-7, with D uncertain. Germline V gene data show CDR1 as KGHSH and CDR2 as LQKENI. V dropped 2 bases and J dropped 0 bases, with 8 bases sitting between them. This CDR3 is built from 14 residues. CDR3 sequence: CASSPMGVSYEQYF. CDR3 DNA: TGTGCCAGCTCACCAATGGGTGTCTCCTACGAGCAGTACTTC. Drawing the rest from reference TRBV18 and TRBJ2-7, the complete variable domain is NAGVMQNPRHLVRRRGQEARLRCSPMKGHSHVYWYRQLPEEGLKFMVYLQKENIIDESGMPKERFSAEFPKEGPSILRIQQVVRGDSAAYFCASSPMGVSYEQYFGPGTRLTVT.